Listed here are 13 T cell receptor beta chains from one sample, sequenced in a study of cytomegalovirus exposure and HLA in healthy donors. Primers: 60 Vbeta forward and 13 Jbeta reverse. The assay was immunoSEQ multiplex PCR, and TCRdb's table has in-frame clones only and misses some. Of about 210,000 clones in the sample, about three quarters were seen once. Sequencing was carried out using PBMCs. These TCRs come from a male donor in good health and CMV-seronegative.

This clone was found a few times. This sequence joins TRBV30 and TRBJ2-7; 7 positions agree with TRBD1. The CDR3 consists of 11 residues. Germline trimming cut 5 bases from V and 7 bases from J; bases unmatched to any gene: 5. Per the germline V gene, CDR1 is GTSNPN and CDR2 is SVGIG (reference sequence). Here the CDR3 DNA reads TGTGCCTGGGAGGGACAGAGGGAGCAGTACTTC. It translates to CAWEGQREQYF.

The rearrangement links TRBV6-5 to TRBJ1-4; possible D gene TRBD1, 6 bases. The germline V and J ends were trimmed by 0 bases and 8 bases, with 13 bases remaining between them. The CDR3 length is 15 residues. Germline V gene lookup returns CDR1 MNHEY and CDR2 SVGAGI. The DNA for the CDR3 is TGTGCCAGCAGTTACTCCACAGGGTTTGAGGAAAAACTGTTTTTT. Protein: CASSYSTGFEEKLFF.

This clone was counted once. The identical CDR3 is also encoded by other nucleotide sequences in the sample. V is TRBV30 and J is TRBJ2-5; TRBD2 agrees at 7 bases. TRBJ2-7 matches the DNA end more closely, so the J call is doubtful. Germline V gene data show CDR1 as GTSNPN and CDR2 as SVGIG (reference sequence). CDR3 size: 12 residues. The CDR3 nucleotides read TGTGCCTGGACGGGGGGCTCCTACGAGCAGTACTTC. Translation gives CAWTGGSYEQYF.

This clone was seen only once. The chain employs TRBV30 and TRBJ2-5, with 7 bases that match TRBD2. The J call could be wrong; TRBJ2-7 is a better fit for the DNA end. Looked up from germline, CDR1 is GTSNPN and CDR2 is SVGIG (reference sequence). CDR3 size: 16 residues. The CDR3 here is CAWSLPLALSSYEQYF. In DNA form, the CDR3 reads TGTGCCTGGAGTCTCCCACTAGCGCTGAGCTCCTACGAGCAGTACTTC.

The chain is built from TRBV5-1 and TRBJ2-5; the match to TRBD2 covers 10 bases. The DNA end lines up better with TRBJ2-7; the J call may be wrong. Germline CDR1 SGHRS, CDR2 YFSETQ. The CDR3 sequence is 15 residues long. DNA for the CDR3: TGCGCCAGCAGCTTTTTGACTAGCGGGTCCTACGAGCAGTACTTC. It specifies CASSFLTSGSYEQYF.

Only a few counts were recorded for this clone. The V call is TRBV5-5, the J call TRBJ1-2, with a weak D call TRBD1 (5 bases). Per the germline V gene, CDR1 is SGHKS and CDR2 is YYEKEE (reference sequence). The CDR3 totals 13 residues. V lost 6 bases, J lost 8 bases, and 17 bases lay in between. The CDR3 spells CASTRPGLHGYTF. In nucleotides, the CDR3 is TGTGCCAGCACAAGACCGGGACTACACGGCTACACCTTC.

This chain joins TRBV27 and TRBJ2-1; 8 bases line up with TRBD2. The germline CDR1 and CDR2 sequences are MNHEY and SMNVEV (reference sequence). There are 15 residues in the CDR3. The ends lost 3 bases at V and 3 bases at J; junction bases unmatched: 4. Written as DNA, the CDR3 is TGTGCCAGCAGTTTCAGCGGGAGCGGCTACAATGAGCAGTTCTTC. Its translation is CASSFSGSGYNEQFF.

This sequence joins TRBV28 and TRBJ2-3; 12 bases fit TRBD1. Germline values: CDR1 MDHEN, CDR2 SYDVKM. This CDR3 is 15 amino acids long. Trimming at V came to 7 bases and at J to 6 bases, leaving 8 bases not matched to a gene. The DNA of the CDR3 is TGTGCCAGCACCAAGGGACAGGGGGCCGGGGATACGCAGTATTTT. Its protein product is CASTKGQGAGDTQYF. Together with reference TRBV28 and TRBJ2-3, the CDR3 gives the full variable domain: DVKVTQSSRYLVKRTGEKVFLECVQDMDHENMFWYRQDPGLGLRLIYFSYDVKMKEKGDIPEGYSVSREKKERFSLILESASTNQTSMYLCASTKGQGAGDTQYFGPGTRLTVL.

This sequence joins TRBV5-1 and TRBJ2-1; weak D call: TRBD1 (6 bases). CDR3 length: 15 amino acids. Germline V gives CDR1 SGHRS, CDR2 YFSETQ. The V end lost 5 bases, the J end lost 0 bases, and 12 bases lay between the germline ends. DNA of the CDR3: TGCGCCAGCAGAGGCAGGGGATCCTCCTACAATGAGCAGTTCTTC. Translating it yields CASRGRGSSYNEQFF.

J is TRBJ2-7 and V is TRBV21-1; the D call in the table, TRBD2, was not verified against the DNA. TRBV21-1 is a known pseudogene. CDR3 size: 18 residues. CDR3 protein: CASSKKNVGEYSLYEQYF. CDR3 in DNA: TGTGCCAGCAGCAAAAAAAACGTTGGGGAGTACAGCCTATACGAGCAGTACTTC.

For the CDR3, the DNA is TGCGCCAGCAGCCAAGATGCTACCTACAATGAGCAGTTCTTC. Translation gives CASSQDATYNEQFF. This chain uses TRBV4-3 with TRBJ2-1; D ambiguous. This CDR3 spans 14 amino acids. Germline CDR1 and CDR2: LGHNA and YSLEER. The germline V and J ends were trimmed by 0 bases and 2 bases, with 5 bases remaining between them.

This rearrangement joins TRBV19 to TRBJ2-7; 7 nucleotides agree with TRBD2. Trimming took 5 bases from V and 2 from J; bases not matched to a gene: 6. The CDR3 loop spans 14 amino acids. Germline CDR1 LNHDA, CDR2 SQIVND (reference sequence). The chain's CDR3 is CASSAPGTTYEQYF. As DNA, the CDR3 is TGTGCCAGTAGTGCACCAGGGACTACCTACGAGCAGTACTTC.

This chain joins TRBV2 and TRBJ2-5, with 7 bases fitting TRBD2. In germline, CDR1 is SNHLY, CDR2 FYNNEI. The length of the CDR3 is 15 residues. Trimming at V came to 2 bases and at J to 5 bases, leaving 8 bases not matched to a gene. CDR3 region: CASSEPVGGSETQYF. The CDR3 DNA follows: TGTGCCAGCAGTGAACCAGTGGGGGGGTCTGAGACCCAGTACTTC.